This T cell receptor beta chain comes out of a study of regulatory T cells in long-lasting Graves disease. This sample's time point: newly diagnosed GD, antithyroid drugs for less than 3 months. After RNA was extracted from PBMCs, the TCR library was made from it. In building TCR beta libraries, iRepertoire HTBI primers were used together with Arm-PCR of CDR3 regions. TCRdb analysed the multiplex PCR reads with MiXCR anew, one entry per CDR3 protein. The sample gives about 470,000 distinct CDR3 sequences, roughly 15% of which show up once; 9% to 15% is in the top ten. This CDR3 region has 17 residues. V lost 3 bases, J lost 4 bases, and 8 bases stayed unmatched. The V gene's germline CDR1 is KGHDR and CDR2 SFDVKD. These data also featured in a second study, about T cells in Graves' hyperthyroidism and ophthalmopathy. In that study: HTBI primers drove first-round RT-PCR of the TCR CDR3. Stable hyperthyroidism and ophthalmopathy were separated using 13 V-J signatures. A median about 6.2 months before onset, the model predicted ophthalmopathy.

This rearrangement joins TRBV24-1 to TRBJ2-1; 10 nucleotides align to TRBD1. The sequencing here drew on peripheral blood mononuclear cells (PBMCs), taken at new diagnosis, from a patient treated with antithyroid drugs. This sequence was found in a man aged 40-49 years with Graves disease. This CDR3 reads CATSDPPGQGVYNEQFF. CDR3 bases: TGTGCCACCAGTGATCCTCCTGGACAGGGGGTATACAATGAGCAGTTCTTC.